This T cell receptor (beta chain) was captured in a study of radiotherapy plus CTLA-4 blockade in lung cancer. The CDR3 is made up of 14 amino acids. Study results and limitations: Reports identified early blood T cell clone dynamics, with interferon-beta, as the best response predictor.

Enrolled patients, whose metastatic non-small-cell lung cancer was chemo-refractory, received focal radiation plus CTLA-4 blockade with ipilimumab. Generated by immunoSEQ multiplex PCR, the TCRdb table keeps only in-frame clones and is missing some. The table includes 90,000 to 100,000 clones, 65% to 85% detected once. This clone has just a few counts. Its target is not known. This TCR was recovered from a human donor with non-small cell lung cancer who had a partial response to radiotherapy plus ipilimumab. Some clones in this sample may be carry-over from other donors' samples. This specimen was peripheral blood, taken from a patient treated with radiotherapy plus ipilimumab. The genes are TRBV7-5 and TRBJ2-5; TRBD2 is taken as the D call from the table, unchecked against the DNA. TRBV7-5 is described as a pseudogene. Here the CDR3 DNA reads TGTGCCAGCAGCTTCTTTGCGGGAGGGGAGACCCAGTACTTC. This gives the protein CASSFFAGGETQYF.